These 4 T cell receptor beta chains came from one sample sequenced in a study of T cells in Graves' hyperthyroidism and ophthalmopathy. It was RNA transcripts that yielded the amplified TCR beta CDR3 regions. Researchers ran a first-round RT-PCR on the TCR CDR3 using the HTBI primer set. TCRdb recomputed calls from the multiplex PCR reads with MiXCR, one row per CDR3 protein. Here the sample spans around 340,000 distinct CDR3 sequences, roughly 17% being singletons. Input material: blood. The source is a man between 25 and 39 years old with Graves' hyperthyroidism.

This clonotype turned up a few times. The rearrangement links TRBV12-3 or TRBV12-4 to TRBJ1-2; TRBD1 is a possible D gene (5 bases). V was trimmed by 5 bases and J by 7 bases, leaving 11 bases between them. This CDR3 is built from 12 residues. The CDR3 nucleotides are TGTGCCAGCAGTCTCGGGGGGTCTGGCTACACCTTC. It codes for CASSLGGSGYTF.

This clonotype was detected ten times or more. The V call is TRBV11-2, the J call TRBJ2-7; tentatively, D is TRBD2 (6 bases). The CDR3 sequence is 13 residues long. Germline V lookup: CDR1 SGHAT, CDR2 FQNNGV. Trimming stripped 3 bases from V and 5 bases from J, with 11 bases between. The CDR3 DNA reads TGTGCCAGCAGCTTTTCCGGGAGCCACGAGCAGTACTTC. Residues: CASSFSGSHEQYF.

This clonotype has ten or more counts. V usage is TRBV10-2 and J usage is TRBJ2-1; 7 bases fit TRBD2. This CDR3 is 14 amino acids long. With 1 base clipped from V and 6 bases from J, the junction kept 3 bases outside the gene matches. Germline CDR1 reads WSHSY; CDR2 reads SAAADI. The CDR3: CASSEWEGSNEQFF. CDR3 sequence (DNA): TGCGCCAGCAGTGAGTGGGAGGGGTCCAATGAGCAGTTCTTC.

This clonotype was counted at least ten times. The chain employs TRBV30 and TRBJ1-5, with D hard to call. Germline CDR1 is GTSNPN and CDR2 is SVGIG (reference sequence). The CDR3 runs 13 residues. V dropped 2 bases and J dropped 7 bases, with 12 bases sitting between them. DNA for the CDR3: TGTGCCTGGAGTACCGGGAGCGACCAGCCCCAGCATTTT. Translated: CAWSTGSDQPQHF.